The T cell receptor beta chain under discussion was sequenced for a study of high-grade serous ovarian cancer treatment subgroups. Study-wide points: Clonal relatedness tracked neoantigen level, and by trend copy number and mutation load. Different patients shared almost no repertoire; same-patient tumors shared 0.11 to 0.79.

The CDR3 runs to 15 residues. V lost 4 bases to trimming and J lost 5 bases, with 17 bases between them. In germline, CDR1 is SGHDN, CDR2 FVKESK. Sequenced by immunoSEQ multiplex PCR; TCRdb stores in-frame clones only, minus some. The sample includes around 37,000 clones, around 80% of them seen just once. On this clone: Antigen specificity is unknown.

Tumor samples were taken before definitive surgery or chemotherapy. The source is a human donor with high-grade serous ovarian cancer. Sequences were obtained from tumor tissue. The V gene is TRBV14, the J gene TRBJ2-5; either TRBD1 or TRBD2 may supply D (5 bases each). The CDR3: CASSPGTISLETQYF. The CDR3 DNA is TGTGCCAGCAGCCCGGGGACCATCTCCTTGGAGACCCAGTACTTC.